The 12 T cell receptor beta chains reported below all come from one sample, sequenced in a study of T cells in Graves' hyperthyroidism and ophthalmopathy. TCR beta CDR3 regions were amplified from RNA transcripts. An initial round of RT-PCR targeting the TCR CDR3 relied on the HTBI primer set. TCRdb analysed the multiplex PCR reads with MiXCR anew, one entry per CDR3 protein. The table records some 300,000 distinct CDR3 sequences, approximately 18% of them present only once. Sequencing was performed on blood. These receptors all come from a man in his forties or fifties with Graves' ophthalmopathy.

This clonotype was seen ten or more times. The rearrangement joins TRBV18 to TRBJ1-5; 7 positions agree with TRBD1. This CDR3 comprises 15 residues. Germline V lookup: CDR1 KGHSH, CDR2 LQKENI. The ends lost 2 bases at V and 3 bases at J; junction bases unmatched: 4. CDR3: CASSPTGQYNQPQHF. The DNA for the CDR3 is TGTGCCAGCTCACCAACGGGACAGTACAATCAGCCCCAGCATTTT.

In its sample, this clonotype was seen a few times. V is TRBV5-1 and J is TRBJ2-2; D may be TRBD2 (6 bases). Trimming shortened V by 3 bases and J by 5 bases, and 17 bases separated the two germline ends. The CDR3 consists of 16 residues. The germline gives CDR1 SGHRS, CDR2 YFSETQ. The CDR3 DNA is TGCGCCAGCAGCTCCGAGGTCACCGCGGGAACCGGGGAGCTGTTTTTT. This codes for CASSSEVTAGTGELFF.

Concerning this clonotype itself: The junction does not match germline at one end; this may be a read error. The chain employs TRBV6-1 and TRBJ2-5, with 7 nucleotides matching TRBD1. Germline lookup yields CDR1 MNHNS and CDR2 SASEGT. The length of the CDR3 is 15 residues. This CDR3 is CASSEGGAVGETQYF. The CDR3 region has the DNA TGTGCCAGCAGCGAAGGGGGCGCGGTAGGAGAGACCCAGTACTTC.

This clonotype was observed many times. The chain uses TRBV18 and TRBJ1-1; D not resolved. Trimming took off 5 bases at V and 0 bases at J, with 10 bases between the two ends. The CDR3 consists of 14 residues. CDR1 is KGHSH, CDR2 LQKENI, per germline. CDR3 loop: CASSSNHMNTEAFF. DNA for the CDR3: TGTGCCAGCTCATCGAACCACATGAACACTGAAGCTTTCTTT. Using reference TRBV18 and TRBJ1-1 for the parts outside the CDR3, the full variable domain is NAGVMQNPRHLVRRRGQEARLRCSPMKGHSHVYWYRQLPEEGLKFMVYLQKENIIDESGMPKERFSAEFPKEGPSILRIQQVVRGDSAAYFCASSSNHMNTEAFFGQGTRLTVV.

This clonotype was counted a few times. The V and J genes are TRBV7-2 and TRBJ2-3, with 8 bases that match TRBD2. CDR1 is SGHTA, CDR2 FQGNSA, per germline. This CDR3 region has 17 residues. With V trimmed by 5 bases and J by 0 bases, 10 bases remained unmatched. As DNA, the CDR3 is TGTGCCAGCAGCCGACCGCCGGCTAGCGGGAGCACAGATACGCAGTATTTT. Translating gives CASSRPPASGSTDTQYF.

This clonotype was seen more than once but under ten times. The CDR3 sequence: CSAMDVGGRHGDTDTQYF. In DNA, the CDR3 is TGCAGTGCTATGGACGTGGGAGGGCGGCACGGAGACACAGATACGCAGTATTTT. The chain has TRBV20-1 and TRBJ2-3, with TRBD2 matching 7 bases. V shed 4 bases, J shed 2 bases, and the junction held 18 bases outside the gene matches. Germline V gives CDR1 DFQATT, CDR2 SNEGSKA (reference sequence). The CDR3 extends over 18 amino acids.

Remarks on this clonotype: This may come from a read error, since a much larger clone is one base off. The genes are TRBV5-1 and TRBJ2-7; perhaps TRBD2 as D (6 bases). The CDR3 has 12 amino acids. CDR1 SGHRS and CDR2 YFSETQ come from the germline V gene. This CDR3 is CASSPRGYEQHF. For the CDR3, the DNA is TGCGCCAGCAGCCCGCGGGGTTACGAGCAGCACTTC. The full variable domain, rest sourced from reference TRBV5-1 and TRBJ2-7, is KAGVTQTPRYLIKTRGQQVTLSCSPISGHRSVSWYQQTPGQGLQFLFEYFSETQRNKGNFPGRFSGRQFSNSRSEMNVSTLELGDSALYLCASSPRGYEQHFGPGTRLTVT.

The chain is built from TRBV24-1 and TRBJ2-2, with unresolved D. The CDR3 covers 16 residues. With 3 bases removed from V and 6 bases from J, the gap between germline ends came to 16 bases. Looked up from germline, CDR1 is KGHDR and CDR2 is SFDVKD. CDR3 DNA: TGTGCCACCAGTGATGCACGAGGTGTGAGGTCCGGGGAGCTGTTTTTT. This codes for CATSDARGVRSGELFF.

This clonotype has more than one count but fewer than ten. The chain combines TRBV27 with TRBJ1-6; D call uncertain. Germline V gene data show CDR1 as MNHEY and CDR2 as SMNVEV (reference sequence). Deletions cut 1 base from V and 3 bases from J, with 19 bases between. There are 19 residues in the CDR3. The CDR3 DNA reads as TGTGCCAGCAGTTTATTCTCCCTCTCCCACGAAGGCTATAATTCACCCCTCCACTTT. This encodes CASSLFSLSHEGYNSPLHF.

The sample holds a few counts of this clonotype. This chain connects TRBV5-6 to TRBJ1-2, with D perhaps matching TRBD1 (5 bases). Looked up from germline, CDR1 is SGHDT and CDR2 is YYEEEE. Trimming took 0 bases from V and 6 from J, leaving 6 bases between them. There are 12 residues in the CDR3. CDR3 residues: CASSLGGHGYTF. The DNA of the CDR3 is TGTGCCAGCAGCTTGGGGGGACATGGCTACACCTTC.

Ten or more counts support this clonotype. This rearrangement joins TRBV11-2 to TRBJ2-3, with 8 bases matching TRBD2. There are 17 residues in the CDR3. CDR1 SGHAT and CDR2 FQNNGV come from the germline V gene. Trimming at V came to 2 bases and at J to 6 bases, leaving 13 bases not matched to a gene. The CDR3 loop reads CASSLFSAGLDLDTQYF. In nucleotides, the CDR3 is TGTGCCAGCAGCTTATTTTCGGCGGGACTAGATCTTGATACGCAGTATTTT.

The table lists this clonotype with many counts. This chain links TRBV6-5 with TRBJ2-7; a possible D gene is TRBD1 (5 bases). The length of the CDR3 is 14 residues. Trimming took 2 bases from V and 4 from J, leaving 12 bases between them. CDR1 is MNHEY, CDR2 SVGAGI, per germline. CDR3 loop: CASSYTDTRYEQYF. The CDR3 DNA sequence: TGTGCCAGCAGTTACACGGACACGAGATACGAGCAGTACTTC.